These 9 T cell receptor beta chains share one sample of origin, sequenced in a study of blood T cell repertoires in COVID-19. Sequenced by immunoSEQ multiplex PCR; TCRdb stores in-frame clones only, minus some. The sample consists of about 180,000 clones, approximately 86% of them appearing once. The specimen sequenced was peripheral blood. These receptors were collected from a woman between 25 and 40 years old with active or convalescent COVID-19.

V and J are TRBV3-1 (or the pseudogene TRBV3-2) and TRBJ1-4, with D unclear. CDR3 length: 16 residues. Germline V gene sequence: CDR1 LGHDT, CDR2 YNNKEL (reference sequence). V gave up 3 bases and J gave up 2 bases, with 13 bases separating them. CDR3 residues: CASSHLDGRTNEKLFF. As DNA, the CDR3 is TGTGCCAGCAGCCACCTCGACGGGAGGACTAATGAAAAACTGTTTTTT.

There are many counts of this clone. The CDR3 sequence is CASKRGHGQSGANVLTF. The CDR3 region has the DNA TGTGCCAGTAAGAGGGGACACGGACAGTCTGGGGCCAACGTCCTGACTTTC. The chain couples TRBV19 to TRBJ2-6, with D perhaps TRBD1 (6 bases). The germline V gene has CDR1 LNHDA and CDR2 SQIVND (reference sequence). Deletions cut 7 bases from V and 1 base from J, with 17 bases between. The CDR3 has 17 residues.

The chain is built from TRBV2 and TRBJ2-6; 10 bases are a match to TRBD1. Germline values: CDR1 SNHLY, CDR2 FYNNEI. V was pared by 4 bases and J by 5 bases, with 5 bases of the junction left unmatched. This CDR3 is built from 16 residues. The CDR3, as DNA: TGTGCCAGCAGTGCTGACAGGGGGCTTTGGGCCAACGTCCTGACTTTC. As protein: CASSADRGLWANVLTF.

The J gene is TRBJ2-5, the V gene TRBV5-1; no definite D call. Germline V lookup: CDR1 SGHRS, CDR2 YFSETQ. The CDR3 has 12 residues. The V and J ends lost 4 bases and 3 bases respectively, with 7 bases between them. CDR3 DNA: TGCGCCAGCAGCGAGGCAGAAGAGACCCAGTACTTC. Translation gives CASSEAEETQYF.

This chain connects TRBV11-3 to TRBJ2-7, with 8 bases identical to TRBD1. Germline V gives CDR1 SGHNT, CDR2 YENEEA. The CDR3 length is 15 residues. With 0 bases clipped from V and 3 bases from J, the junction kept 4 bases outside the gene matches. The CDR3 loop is CASSLDPGTGYEQYF. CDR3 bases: TGTGCCAGCAGCTTAGATCCCGGGACAGGCTACGAGCAGTACTTC.

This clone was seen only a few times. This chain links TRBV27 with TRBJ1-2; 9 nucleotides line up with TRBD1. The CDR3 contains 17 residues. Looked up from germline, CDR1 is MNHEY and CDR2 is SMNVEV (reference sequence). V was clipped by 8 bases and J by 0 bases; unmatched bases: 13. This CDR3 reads CASGIYRGPRPNYGYTF. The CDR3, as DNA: TGTGCCAGCGGTATTTACAGGGGGCCTCGTCCTAACTATGGCTACACCTTC.

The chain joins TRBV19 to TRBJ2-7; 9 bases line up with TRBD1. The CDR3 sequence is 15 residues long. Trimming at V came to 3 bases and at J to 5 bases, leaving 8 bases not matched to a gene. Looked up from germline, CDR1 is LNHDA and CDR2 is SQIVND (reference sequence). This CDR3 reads CASSISGTGFHEQYF. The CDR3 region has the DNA TGTGCCAGTAGTATTTCCGGGACAGGGTTCCACGAGCAGTACTTC.

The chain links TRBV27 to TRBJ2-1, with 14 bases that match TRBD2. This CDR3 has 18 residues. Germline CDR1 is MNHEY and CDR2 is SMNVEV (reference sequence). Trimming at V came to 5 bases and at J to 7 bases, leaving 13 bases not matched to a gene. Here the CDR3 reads CASSHNRGLAGVRNEQFF. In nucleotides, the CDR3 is TGTGCCAGCAGTCACAATAGGGGACTAGCGGGAGTACGGAATGAGCAGTTCTTC.

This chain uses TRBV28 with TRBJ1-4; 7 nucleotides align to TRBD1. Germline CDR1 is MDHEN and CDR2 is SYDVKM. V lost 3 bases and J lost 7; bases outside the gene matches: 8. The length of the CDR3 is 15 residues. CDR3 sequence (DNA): TGTGCCAGCAGTTTCGGACAGGCGGAGGGTGAAAAACTGTTTTTT. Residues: CASSFGQAEGEKLFF.